The rows below give T cell receptor beta chains drawn from one sample of a study of blood T cell repertoires in COVID-19. Libraries were prepared by immunoSEQ multiplex PCR; TCRdb keeps only in-frame clonotypes and omits some of them. The sample has some 250,000 clones; approximately 86% are singletons. Source material: peripheral blood. These receptors all come from a man aged 25-45 years with active or convalescent COVID-19. Both conserved end residues are part of each CDR3. The D gene is left open where the match is weak. Part of the rows lack a size; the others show once, few, many or a class for expanded clones.

-	-	TRBJ1-3	TRBV15	CATSRDMGRYHTIYF	TGTGCCACCAGCAGAGATATGGGCAGGTATCACACCATATATTTT
TRBD1	-	TRBJ1-4	TRBV5-1	CASSADRGATNEKLFF	TGCGCCAGCAGCGCGGACAGGGGAGCAACTAATGAAAAACTGTTTTTT
-	-	TRBJ1-1	TRBV6-5	CATHPRAGATMAFF	TGTGCCACTCACCCTAGAGCGGGGGCGACGATGGCTTTCTTT
-	-	TRBJ2-5	TRBV30	CAWGKRRETQYF	TGTGCCTGGGGTAAACGGAGGGAGACCCAGTACTTC
-	-	TRBJ1-2	TRBV29-1	CSVGLLQRTYGYTF	TGCAGCGTGGGCCTCCTACAGAGAACCTATGGCTACACCTTC
-	-	TRBJ2-7	TRBV5-1	CASSLVPLAEAYEQYF	TGCGCCAGCAGCTTAGTTCCTTTAGCGGAAGCCTACGAGCAGTACTTC
-	-	TRBJ1-5	TRBV4-3	CASSQDRLQPQHF	TGCGCCAGCAGCCAAGACAGGCTCCAGCCCCAGCATTTT
-	once	TRBJ1-1	TRBV5-1	CASSEAGTPNTEAFF	TGCGCCAGCAGCGAGGCCGGGACACCGAACACTGAAGCTTTCTTT
TRBD2	-	TRBJ2-7	TRBV4-3	CASSQDGAAGIYEQYF	TGCGCCAGCAGCCAAGATGGAGCAGCGGGGATTTACGAGCAGTACTTC
-	-	TRBJ1-4	TRBV12-3/TRBV12-4	CASSYRVGEKLFF	TGTGCCAGCAGTTACAGGGTAGGGGAAAAACTGTTTTTT
TRBD1	-	TRBJ2-2	TRBV19	CASSMQGADTGELFF	TGTGCCAGTAGTATGCAGGGGGCGGACACCGGGGAGCTGTTTTTT
TRBD1	few	TRBJ1-2	TRBV9	CASSTTGTGAGGYGYTF	TGTGCCAGCAGCACTACCGGGACAGGGGCCGGTGGGTATGGCTACACCTTC
-	-	TRBJ1-5	TRBV4-3	CASSQGRNQPQHF	TGCGCCAGCAGCCAAGGGAGAAATCAGCCCCAGCATTTT
-	-	TRBJ1-5	TRBV29-1	CSAGFGSNQPQHF	TGCAGCGCCGGGTTCGGGAGCAATCAGCCCCAGCATTTT
-	-	TRBJ2-3	TRBV28	CASSLLGSNAGTQYF	TGTGCCAGCAGTTTATTGGGTAGCAATGCGGGTACGCAGTATTTT
TRBD1	once	TRBJ2-7	TRBV13	CASSRGQGLVEQYF	TGTGCCAGCAGCCGAGGACAGGGGTTGGTCGAGCAGTACTTC
TRBD1	-	TRBJ1-4	TRBV5-1	CASSSNGQGGNEKLFF	TGCGCCAGCAGCTCGAATGGACAGGGTGGTAATGAAAAACTGTTTTTT
TRBD1	-	TRBJ1-3	TRBV6-6	CASTPGGGNTIYF	TGTGCCAGCACCCCAGGGGGAGGAAACACCATATATTTT